This T cell receptor beta chain stems from a study of T cells after yellow fever vaccination. Study observations and caveats: Subsequent booster samples again held most clones from primary vaccination (around 96% CD4, nearly 90% CD8).

The study made its TCR cDNA through 5'RACE template switching. That step introduced a universal primer site along with UMIs. TCRdb reprocessed the 5' RACE reads with MiXCR, giving one entry per CDR3 protein. This repertoire shows about 340,000 distinct CDR3 sequences, under 15% found once; its top ten account for roughly 3.1%. Regarding this clonotype: No antigen is known for it.

The CDR3 length is 13 residues. Trimming removed 6 bases at V and 7 bases at J, with 16 bases between. In germline, CDR1 is WNHNN, CDR2 SYGVQD (reference sequence). The gene calls are TRBV10-1 and TRBJ2-7, with D possibly called TRBD1 or TRBD2 (5 bases each). The sequence was obtained from a man between 18 and 29 years old who received the YFV17D yellow fever vaccine. The sequencing here drew on CD4+ T cells sorted from PBMCs, taken 15 days after the yellow fever booster vaccination. CDR3 bases: TGCGCCAGCAGCGCTTCGGCTTGGGGGGAGCAGTACTTC. Its protein is CASSASAWGEQYF.